This T cell receptor (beta chain) is from a study of memory CD4+ T cells and cytomegalovirus serostatus. Single viable CD3+CD4+CD8-CD45RO+ cells were sorted as the memory CD4+ T cells. This clone was seen only once. Using immunoSEQ multiplex PCR, the repertoire was profiled, and TCRdb retains in-frame clones only, with some absent. This table has more than 45,000 clones, roughly 81% appearing once. The CDR3 consists of 14 residues. Germline loops: CDR1 MNHEY, CDR2 SVGAGI. Trimming took off 0 bases at V and 6 bases at J, with 10 bases between the two ends. Sequencing was done on a sample of memory CD4+ T cells from blood. The TCR comes from an adult in good health and CMV-seronegative. This chain joins TRBV6-5 and TRBJ2-3; D gene uncertain. The CDR3 region has the DNA TGTGCCAGCAGTTACTCGAATAACGCGGATACGCAGTATTTT. Its translation: CASSYSNNADTQYF.